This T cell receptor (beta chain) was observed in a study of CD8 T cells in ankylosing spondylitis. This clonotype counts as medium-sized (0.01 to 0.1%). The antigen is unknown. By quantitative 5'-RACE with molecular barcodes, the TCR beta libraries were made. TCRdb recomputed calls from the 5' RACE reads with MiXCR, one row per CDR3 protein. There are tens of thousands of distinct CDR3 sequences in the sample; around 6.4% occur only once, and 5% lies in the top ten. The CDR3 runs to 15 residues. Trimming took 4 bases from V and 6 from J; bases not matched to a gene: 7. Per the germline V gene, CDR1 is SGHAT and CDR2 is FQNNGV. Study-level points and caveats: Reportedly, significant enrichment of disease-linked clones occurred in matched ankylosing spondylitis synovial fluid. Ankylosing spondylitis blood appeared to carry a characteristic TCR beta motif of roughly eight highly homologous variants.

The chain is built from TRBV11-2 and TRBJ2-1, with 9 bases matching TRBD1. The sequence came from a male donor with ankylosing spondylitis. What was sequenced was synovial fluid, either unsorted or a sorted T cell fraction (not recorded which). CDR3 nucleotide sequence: TGTGCCAGCAGCTCCCCCGGGACAGGGCTCAATGAGCAGTTCTTC. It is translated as CASSSPGTGLNEQFF.